Below, one T cell receptor (beta chain) is given with its context. The germline V gene encodes CDR1 SGDLS and CDR2 YYNGEE. The V segment lost 1 base and the J segment 6 bases; nucleotides outside the gene matches: 1. The CDR3 runs 14 residues. The sample belongs to a study of shared clonotypes between healthy human individuals. Across the whole study: The study used three CD4 naive, three CD4 memory, two CD8 naive and one CD8 memory plate per donor.

Healthy adults negative for HIV, lacking recent acute infections or vaccinations, served as donors. The assay was immunoSEQ multiplex PCR, and TCRdb's table has in-frame clones only and misses some. The sample has around 990,000 clones, roughly 80% seen once. V and J are TRBV9 and TRBJ2-1, with 10 bases fitting TRBD2. The sequenced sample consisted of memory CD4+ T cells from PBMCs. The subset was: CD45RA-negative fraction. The TCR comes from a man aged 18 to 30 in good health. Some clones in this sample may be carry-over from other donors' samples. CDR3 coding DNA: TGTGCCAGCAGCGTAACTAGCGGGGTCAATGAGCAGTTCTTC. Translated, it gives CASSVTSGVNEQFF.